A single sample gave rise to the 8 T cell receptor beta chains below, sequenced in a study of CD8 T cells in Susac syndrome. Reverse transcription of about 0.45 to 1 ug RNA was performed with random hexamers. TCRdb passed the immunoSEQ multiplex PCR reads through MiXCR, listing each CDR3 protein once. The table has 180,000 or so distinct CDR3 sequences, approximately 96% seen once. The specimen sequenced was CD4+ T cells from PBMCs. The receptors here all came from a human donor in good health.

This clonotype was picked up one time. One end of the junction does not line up with germline, which may come from a read error. The chain couples TRBV25-1 to TRBJ2-3; D assignment may be TRBD1 or TRBD2 (6 bases each). The CDR3 is 14 residues long. Germline lookup yields CDR1 MGHDK and CDR2 SYGVNS. CDR3 loop: CASNEGGNTDTQYF. The CDR3 region has the DNA TGTGCCAGCAATGAAGGGGGGAACACAGATACGCAGTATTTT.

This clonotype has a single count. This rearrangement joins TRBV29-1 to TRBJ2-1, with 8 bases lining up with TRBD2. The germline V gene has CDR1 SQVTM and CDR2 ANQGSEA. This CDR3 comprises 14 residues. J gave up 2 bases and V 6 bases, and 6 bases lay outside the gene matches. DNA of the CDR3: TGCAGCGTCTTACGGGGGGGGACCTACAATGAGCAGTTCTTC. It translates to CSVLRGGTYNEQFF.

The gene calls are TRBV12-3 or TRBV12-4 and TRBJ2-4; the D is unclear. The V gene lost 1 base and the J gene lost 10 bases, with 5 bases spanning the gap. This CDR3 has 11 residues. The CDR3 DNA sequence: TGTGCCAGCAGTTTAGAGGGTATTCAGTACTTC. Its translation: CASSLEGIQYF.

Only a few counts were recorded for this clonotype. V is TRBV28 and J is TRBJ1-2; D call uncertain. The CDR3 is 12 residues long. Germline values: CDR1 MDHEN, CDR2 SYDVKM. V dropped 3 bases and J dropped 0 bases, with 2 bases sitting between them. The CDR3 sequence is CASSLSNYGYTF. CDR3 in DNA: TGTGCCAGCAGTTTGTCTAACTATGGCTACACCTTC.

This sequence joins TRBV5-1 and TRBJ1-1; a possible D gene is TRBD1 (5 bases). Trimming removed 6 bases at V and 0 bases at J, with 9 bases between. This CDR3 spans 13 amino acids. CDR1 and CDR2 (germline): SGHRS, YFSETQ. The DNA of the CDR3 is TGCGCCAGCAACCCAGGGTTGAACACTGAAGCTTTCTTT. This translates into CASNPGLNTEAFF.

The chain has TRBV6-6 and TRBJ1-2; D gene unclear. This CDR3 comprises 15 residues. V lost 2 bases and J lost 2, with 12 bases in between. The V gene's germline CDR1 is MNHNY and CDR2 SVGAGI (reference sequence). This CDR3 is CASSYPSGGNYGYTF. CDR3 nucleotides: TGTGCCAGCAGTTACCCGTCCGGAGGAAACTATGGCTACACCTTC.

This rearrangement joins TRBV23-1 to TRBJ1-2; D perhaps matches TRBD1 (6 bases). TRBV23-1 qualifies as an ORF whose function is uncertain. V lost 7 bases and J 9 bases, leaving 15 bases between the germline ends. CDR3 size: 12 residues. CDR3 amino acids: CASTTGRRRYTF. CDR3 sequence (DNA): TGCGCCAGCACGACAGGTAGAAGGCGCTACACCTTC.

This clonotype was detected once. This sequence joins TRBV12-3 or TRBV12-4 and TRBJ1-2, with TRBD1 matching 7 bases. The CDR3 length is 14 residues. After removal of 1 base from V and 7 bases from J, the junction contained 6 bases not matched to a gene. CDR3 bases: TGTGCCAGCAGTTTAGAGACAGGGCTAGGTGGCTACACCTTC. It codes for CASSLETGLGGYTF.